The clone carrying this T cell receptor (beta chain) showed up just a few times. The data were taken from a study of beta chain features in type 1 diabetes. About the study: The number of sorted cells examined across all samples was 107,917,701.

The CDR3 is 13 amino acids. Losses at the gene ends were 5 bases for V and 4 bases for J; bases not matched to a gene: 4. From germline, CDR1 is SGHVS and CDR2 FQNEAQ. The isolated RNA, all of it, was reverse transcribed, so expressed TCRB transcripts were what got sequenced. Using immunoSEQ multiplex PCR, the repertoire was profiled, and TCRdb retains in-frame clones only, with some absent. The sample comprises around 58,000 clones, around 63% of which are singletons, and about 2.2% rests with the top ten. This sequence originates from a woman aged 18-29 years in good health. The sequenced material came from Tregs from blood. The rearrangement links TRBV7-8 to TRBJ2-5, with 7 bases that match TRBD1. CDR3 nucleotide sequence: TGTGCCAGCAGCCCACGACAGGGAGAGACCCAGTACTTC. This encodes CASSPRQGETQYF.